The following is a T cell receptor (beta chain) sequence with its context. Its target is unknown. There are 18 residues in the CDR3. Germline CDR1 reads LNHDA; CDR2 reads SQIVND (reference sequence). V was cut by 4 bases and J by 1 base, with 20 bases left in between. The method was immunoSEQ multiplex PCR; TCRdb's version includes in-frame clones alone and lacks a portion of them. The repertoire consists of tens of thousands of clones, with more than 85% occurring once and the leading ten covering about 18%. These data originate in a study of T cell responses to AZD1222 COVID-19 vaccine. Points from the study as a whole: Reportedly, nearly half of unique spike TCRs recognized epitopes outside B.1.351/B.1.1.7 mutations. There were vaccine-associated CD4 TCRs across spike, dominant at 160-218 and 743-854.

This specimen consisted of peripheral blood, obtained on day 0 of AZD1222 vaccination. This chain uses TRBV19 with TRBJ1-5; the D gene is possibly TRBD1 (5 bases). This clonotype was obtained from an adult in good health. The CDR3 spells CASSTPYFARESNQPQHF. Here the CDR3 DNA reads TGTGCCAGTAGTACCCCTTATTTTGCCAGGGAGAGCAATCAGCCCCAGCATTTT.